The 10 T cell receptor beta chains below come from one sample, sequenced in a study of blood T cells in healthy people across ages. Together with a sample-barcoded 5' primer, a J-beta primer mix was included in a second PCR lasting roughly 6 to 12 cycles. TCRdb fed the 5' RACE reads into MiXCR, producing one record per CDR3 protein. The sample has nearly 1 million distinct CDR3 sequences, about 53% seen once; the top ten hold roughly 23%. Sequenced: blood. All receptors derive from a woman between 55 and 75 years old in good health.

This sequence joins TRBV14 and TRBJ2-5; D assignment may be TRBD1 or TRBD2 (5 bases each). Germline V gene sequence: CDR1 SGHDN, CDR2 FVKESK. Trimming stripped 2 bases from V and 11 bases from J, with 30 bases between. This CDR3 spans 18 amino acids. CDR3 protein: CASSQIALWDEEGNEQYF. The DNA of the CDR3 is TGTGCCAGCAGCCAAATTGCCCTGTGGGACGAAGAGGGCAATGAGCAGTACTTC.

This sequence joins TRBV20-1 and TRBJ1-2, with D unresolved. Germline assignment: CDR1 DFQATT and CDR2 SNEGSKA (reference sequence). CDR3 length: 14 residues. The CDR3 DNA sequence: TGCAGCAACAAAGGAGGAAACTTCGCCCGGGGCTACACCTTC. This translates into CSNKGGNFARGYTF.

This clonotype occurred a few times. The chain recombines TRBV27 with TRBJ2-6; 7 bases map to TRBD2. The CDR3 has 20 amino acids. The germline CDR1 and CDR2 sequences are MNHEY and SMNVEV (reference sequence). The V and J ends lost 2 bases and 1 base, in that order; junction bases with no gene match: 14. The CDR3 sequence: CASSLKNGGAGVSGANVLTF. The CDR3 DNA is TGTGCCAGCAGTTTAAAAAATGGTGGGGCGGGAGTATCTGGGGCCAACGTCCTGACTTTC.

This clonotype appeared a few times. The V and J genes are TRBV5-1 and TRBJ2-5, with D tentatively TRBD2 (6 bases). This CDR3 is built from 14 residues. The ends were cut back, 3 bases at V and 4 bases at J, with 13 bases in the middle. Germline V gene lookup returns CDR1 SGHRS and CDR2 YFSETQ. CDR3 sequence: CASSSGAGSETQYF. CDR3 bases: TGCGCCAGCAGCTCCGGGGCGGGATCAGAGACCCAGTACTTC.

The chain recombines TRBV28 with TRBJ1-5, with a weak D call TRBD1 (6 bases). Trimming cost V 7 bases and J 9 bases, with 19 bases left between them. Germline values: CDR1 MDHEN, CDR2 SYDVKM. CDR3 size: 14 residues. The CDR3 spells CASKDRGAGGPQHF. The CDR3 DNA is TGTGCCAGCAAGGATAGGGGGGCGGGCGGGCCCCAGCATTTT.

The chain combines TRBV6-2 or TRBV6-3 with TRBJ2-3, with 7 positions matching TRBD2. V was pared by 2 bases and J by 6 bases, with 2 bases of the junction left unmatched. The CDR3 runs to 13 residues. The germline CDR1 and CDR2 sequences are MNHEY and SVGEGT. The CDR3 spells CASSYKGGDTQYF. In DNA, the CDR3 is TGTGCCAGCAGTTACAAGGGAGGGGATACGCAGTATTTT.

The chain recombines TRBV5-1 with TRBJ2-5; 9 bases map to TRBD2. The DNA matches TRBJ2-7 better at its end, which makes the J call doubtful. The CDR3 runs 14 residues. Germline lookup yields CDR1 SGHRS and CDR2 YFSETQ. The CDR3 here is CASKGAGGTYEQYF. CDR3 nucleotides: TGCGCCAGCAAGGGAGCGGGAGGTACCTACGAGCAGTACTTC.

The chain combines TRBV2 with TRBJ2-7, with TRBD2 matching over 7 bases. The CDR3 is 16 amino acids. V was pared by 2 bases and J by 7 bases, with 14 bases of the junction left unmatched. Germline loops: CDR1 SNHLY, CDR2 FYNNEI. The CDR3 region is CASSEWTGEGTHEQYF. In nucleotides, the CDR3 is TGTGCCAGCAGTGAATGGACTGGGGAGGGGACCCATGAGCAGTACTTC. Based on the CDR3 plus reference TRBV2 and TRBJ2-7, the full variable domain is EPEVTQTPSHQVTQMGQEVILRCVPISNHLYFYWYRQILGQKVEFLVSFYNNEISEKSEIFDDQFSVERPDGSNFTLKIRSTKLEDSAMYFCASSEWTGEGTHEQYFGPGTRLTVT.

Details on this clonotype: Since a much larger clone is just one base distant, this may be a read error. The V gene is TRBV20-1, the J gene TRBJ1-6; a weak D match, TRBD1 (5 bases). Germline V gene data show CDR1 as DFQATT and CDR2 as SNEGSKA (reference sequence). With 8 bases removed from V and 5 bases from J, the gap between germline ends came to 16 bases. This CDR3 has 14 amino acids. The CDR3 nucleotides read TGCAGTACTAATGGGGAGACAGATAATTCACCCCTCCACTTT. This sequence encodes CSTNGETDNSPLHF.

A few counts support this clonotype. V is TRBV29-1 and J is TRBJ2-1, with 9 bases that match TRBD1. This CDR3 has 14 amino acids. V dropped 6 bases and J dropped 6; count of bases not matched to a gene: 9. Germline V gives CDR1 SQVTM, CDR2 ANQGSEA. DNA for the CDR3: TGCAGCGTCGCCCCGGGACAGGGTTCCAATGAGCAGTTCTTC. This sequence encodes CSVAPGQGSNEQFF.